Included here is one TCR beta chain sequence, with context. The authors' processing: The authors estimated nucleated cell counts from reference gene primer amplification. This table comes from immunoSEQ multiplex PCR, and its TCRdb copy is limited to in-frame clones, with some not included. That table supplies the V and J calls and clone size; D and trimming were determined from the DNA. Of around 230,000 clones in the sample, 70% to 85% were seen once. This sample was taken from a study of blood T cell repertoires in COVID-19. Looking at the study overall: Samples of COVID-19 (acute and convalescent) were obtained from the United States, Italy and Spain. Sample material is recorded as cDNA or gDNA derived from T cells, B-cell-depleted T cells, or PBMCs.

Participants had their cohort set by participant-reported clinical history. The origin of this receptor is a man between 35 and 55 years old who had recovered from COVID-19. Sequencing was performed on PBMCs or T cells enriched from blood (not recorded which).

This CDR3 is CASSGTGRTDTQYF. CDR3 nucleotide sequence: TGTGCCAGCAGCGGAACAGGCAGGACAGATACGCAGTATTTT. The chain couples TRBV5-6 to TRBJ2-3; weak D call: TRBD1 (5 bases). The germline CDR1 and CDR2 sequences are SGHDT and YYEEEE. The V end lost 4 bases, the J end lost 3 bases, and 12 bases lay between the germline ends. The CDR3 runs to 14 residues. Using reference TRBV5-6 and TRBJ2-3 for the parts outside the CDR3, the full variable domain is DAGVTQSPTHLIKTRGQQVTLRCSPKSGHDTVSWYQQALGQGPQFIFQYYEEEERQRGNFPDRFSGHQFPNYSSELNVNALLLGDSALYLCASSGTGRTDTQYFGPGTRLTVL.